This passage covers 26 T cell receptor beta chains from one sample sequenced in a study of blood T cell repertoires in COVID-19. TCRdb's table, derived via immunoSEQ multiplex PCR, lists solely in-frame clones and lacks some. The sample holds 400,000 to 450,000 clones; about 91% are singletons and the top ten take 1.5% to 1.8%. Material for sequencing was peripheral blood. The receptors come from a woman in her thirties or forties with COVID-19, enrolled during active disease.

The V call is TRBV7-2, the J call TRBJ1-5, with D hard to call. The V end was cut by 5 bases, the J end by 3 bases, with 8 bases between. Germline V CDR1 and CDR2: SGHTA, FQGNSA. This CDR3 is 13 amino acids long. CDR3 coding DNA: TGTGCCAGCAGCCCCGTCTACAATCAGCCCCAGCATTTT. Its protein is CASSPVYNQPQHF.

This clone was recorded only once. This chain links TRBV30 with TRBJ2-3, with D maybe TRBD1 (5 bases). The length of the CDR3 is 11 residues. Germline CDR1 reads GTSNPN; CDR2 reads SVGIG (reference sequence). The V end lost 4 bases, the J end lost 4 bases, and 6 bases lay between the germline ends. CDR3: CAWTTADTQYF. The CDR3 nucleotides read TGTGCCTGGACGACAGCAGATACGCAGTATTTT.

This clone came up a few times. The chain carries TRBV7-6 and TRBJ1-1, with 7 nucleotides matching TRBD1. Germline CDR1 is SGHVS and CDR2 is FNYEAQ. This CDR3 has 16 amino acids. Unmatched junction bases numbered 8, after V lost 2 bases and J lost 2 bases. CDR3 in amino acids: CASSLLTTGFNTEAFF. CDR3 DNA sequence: TGTGCCAGCAGCTTACTGACGACAGGGTTCAACACTGAAGCTTTCTTT.

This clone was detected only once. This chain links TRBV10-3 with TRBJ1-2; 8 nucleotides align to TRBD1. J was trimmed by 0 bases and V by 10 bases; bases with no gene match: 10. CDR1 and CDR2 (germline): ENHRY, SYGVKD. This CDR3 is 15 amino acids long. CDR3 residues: CANSQGARSNYGYTF. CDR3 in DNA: TGTGCCAATTCTCAGGGGGCACGGTCTAACTATGGCTACACCTTC.

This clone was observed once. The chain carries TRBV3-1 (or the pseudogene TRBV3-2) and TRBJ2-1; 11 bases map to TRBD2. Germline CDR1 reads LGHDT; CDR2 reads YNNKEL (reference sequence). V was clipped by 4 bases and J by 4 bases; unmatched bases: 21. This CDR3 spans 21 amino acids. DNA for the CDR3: TGTGCCAGCAGCCTCGGACGGCACCAAGGCCTAGCGGGGGGTTTATACAATGAGCAGTTCTTC. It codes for CASSLGRHQGLAGGLYNEQFF.

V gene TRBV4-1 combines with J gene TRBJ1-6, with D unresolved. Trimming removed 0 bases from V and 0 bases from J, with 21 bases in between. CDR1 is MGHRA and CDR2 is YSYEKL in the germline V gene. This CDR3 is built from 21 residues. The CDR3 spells CASSQDLFPGGGSSYNSPLHF. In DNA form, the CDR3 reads TGCGCCAGCAGCCAAGATCTGTTTCCGGGTGGAGGGAGCTCCTATAATTCACCCCTCCACTTT.

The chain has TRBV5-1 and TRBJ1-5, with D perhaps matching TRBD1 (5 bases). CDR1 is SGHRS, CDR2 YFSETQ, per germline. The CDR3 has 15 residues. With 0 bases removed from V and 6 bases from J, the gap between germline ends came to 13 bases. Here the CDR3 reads CASSLDGTRGQPQHF. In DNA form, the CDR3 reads TGCGCCAGCAGCTTGGACGGGACTCGAGGTCAGCCCCAGCATTTT.

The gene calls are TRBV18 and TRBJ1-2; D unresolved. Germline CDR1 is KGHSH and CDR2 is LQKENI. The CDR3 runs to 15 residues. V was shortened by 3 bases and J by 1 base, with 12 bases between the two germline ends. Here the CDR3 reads CASSPEAGNNYGYTF. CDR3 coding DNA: TGTGCCAGCTCACCCGAGGCGGGCAATAACTATGGCTACACCTTC. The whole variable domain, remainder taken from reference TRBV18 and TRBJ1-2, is NAGVMQNPRHLVRRRGQEARLRCSPMKGHSHVYWYRQLPEEGLKFMVYLQKENIIDESGMPKERFSAEFPKEGPSILRIQQVVRGDSAAYFCASSPEAGNNYGYTFGSGTRLTVV.

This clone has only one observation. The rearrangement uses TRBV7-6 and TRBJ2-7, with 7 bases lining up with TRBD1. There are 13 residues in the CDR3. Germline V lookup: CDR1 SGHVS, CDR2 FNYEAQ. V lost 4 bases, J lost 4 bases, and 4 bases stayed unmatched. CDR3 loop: CASSSGQKYEQYF. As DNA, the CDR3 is TGTGCCAGCAGCTCGGGACAGAAGTACGAGCAGTACTTC.

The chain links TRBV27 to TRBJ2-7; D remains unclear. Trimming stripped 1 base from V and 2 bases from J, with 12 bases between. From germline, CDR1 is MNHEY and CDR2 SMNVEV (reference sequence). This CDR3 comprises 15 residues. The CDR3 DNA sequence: TGTGCCAGCAGTTTATACGTCACAGCCACCTACGAGCAGTACTTC. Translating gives CASSLYVTATYEQYF.

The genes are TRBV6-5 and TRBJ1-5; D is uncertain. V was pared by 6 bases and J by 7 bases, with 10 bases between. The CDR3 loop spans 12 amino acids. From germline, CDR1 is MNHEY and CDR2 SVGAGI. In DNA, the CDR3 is TGTGCCAGCAGCCACCCTAGACAGCCCCAGCATTTT. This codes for CASSHPRQPQHF.

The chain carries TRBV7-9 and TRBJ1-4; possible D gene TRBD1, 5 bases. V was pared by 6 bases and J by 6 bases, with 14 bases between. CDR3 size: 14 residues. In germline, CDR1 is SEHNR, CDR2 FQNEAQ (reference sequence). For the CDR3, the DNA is TGTGCCAGCAGTCCAGACAGATCGGATGAAAAACTGTTTTTT. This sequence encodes CASSPDRSDEKLFF.

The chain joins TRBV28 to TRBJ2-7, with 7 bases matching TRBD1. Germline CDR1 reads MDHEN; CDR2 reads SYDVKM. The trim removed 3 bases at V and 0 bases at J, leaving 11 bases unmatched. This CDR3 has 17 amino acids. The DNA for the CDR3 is TGTGCCAGCAGTTTCCCCGGGACAGTACAGAACTCCTACGAGCAGTACTTC. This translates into CASSFPGTVQNSYEQYF. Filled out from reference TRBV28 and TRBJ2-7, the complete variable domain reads DVKVTQSSRYLVKRTGEKVFLECVQDMDHENMFWYRQDPGLGLRLIYFSYDVKMKEKGDIPEGYSVSREKKERFSLILESASTNQTSMYLCASSFPGTVQNSYEQYFGPGTRLTVT.

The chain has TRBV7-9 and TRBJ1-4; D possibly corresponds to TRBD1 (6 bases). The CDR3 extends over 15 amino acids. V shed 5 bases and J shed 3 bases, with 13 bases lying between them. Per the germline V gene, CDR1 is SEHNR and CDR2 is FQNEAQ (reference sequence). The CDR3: CASSPQGWANEKLFF. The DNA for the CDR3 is TGTGCCAGCAGCCCTCAGGGGTGGGCTAATGAAAAACTGTTTTTT.

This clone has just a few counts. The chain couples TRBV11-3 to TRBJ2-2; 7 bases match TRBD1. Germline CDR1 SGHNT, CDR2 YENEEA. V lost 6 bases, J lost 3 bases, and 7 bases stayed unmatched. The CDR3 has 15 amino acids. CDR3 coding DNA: TGTGCCAGCAGTCGTACAGGGGCTCACACCGGGGAGCTGTTTTTT. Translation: CASSRTGAHTGELFF.

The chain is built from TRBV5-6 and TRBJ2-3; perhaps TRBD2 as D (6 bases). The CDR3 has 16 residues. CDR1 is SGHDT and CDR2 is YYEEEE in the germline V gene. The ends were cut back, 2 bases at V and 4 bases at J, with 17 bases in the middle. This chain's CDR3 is CASSLLSGIGSDTQYF. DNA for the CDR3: TGTGCCAGCAGCTTACTTAGCGGTATAGGGTCAGATACGCAGTATTTT.

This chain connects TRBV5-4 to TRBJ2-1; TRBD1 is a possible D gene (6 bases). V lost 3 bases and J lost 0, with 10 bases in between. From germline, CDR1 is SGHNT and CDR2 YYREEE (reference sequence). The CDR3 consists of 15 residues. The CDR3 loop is CASSSRGGSYNEQFF. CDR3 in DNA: TGTGCCAGCAGCTCTAGAGGGGGCTCCTACAATGAGCAGTTCTTC.

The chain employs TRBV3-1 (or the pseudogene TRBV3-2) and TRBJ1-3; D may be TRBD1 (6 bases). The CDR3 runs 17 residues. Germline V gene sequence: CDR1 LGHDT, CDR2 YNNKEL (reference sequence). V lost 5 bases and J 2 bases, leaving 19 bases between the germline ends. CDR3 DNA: TGTGCCAGCAGCAGCCACGGGGGGCCCGTTGCTGGAAACACCATATATTTT. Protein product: CASSSHGGPVAGNTIYF.

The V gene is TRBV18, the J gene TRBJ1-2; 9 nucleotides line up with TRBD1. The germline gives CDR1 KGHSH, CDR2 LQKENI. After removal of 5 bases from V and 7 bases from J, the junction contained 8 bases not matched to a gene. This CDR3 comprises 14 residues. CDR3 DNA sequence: TGTGCCAGCTCAGGGGACAGGGAATACGTTGGCTACACCTTC. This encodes CASSGDREYVGYTF.

CDR3: CASSPARGKDTEAFF. The CDR3 DNA follows: TGTGCCAGCTCACCCGCCCGGGGGAAAGACACTGAAGCTTTCTTT. The chain carries TRBV18 and TRBJ1-1; D possibly corresponds to TRBD1 (5 bases). This CDR3 has 15 residues. Looked up from germline, CDR1 is KGHSH and CDR2 is LQKENI. Trimming cost V 3 bases and J 3 bases, with 14 bases left between them.

CDR3 residues: CASSYSLSTVRTEAFF. CDR3 DNA: TGTGCCAGCAGTTACTCGCTATCGACTGTGAGGACTGAAGCTTTCTTT. V usage is TRBV6-2 or TRBV6-3 and J usage is TRBJ1-1; unclear D gene. Germline V gene lookup returns CDR1 MNHEY and CDR2 SVGEGT. The CDR3 sequence is 16 residues long. V lost 0 bases and J 5 bases, leaving 16 bases between the germline ends.

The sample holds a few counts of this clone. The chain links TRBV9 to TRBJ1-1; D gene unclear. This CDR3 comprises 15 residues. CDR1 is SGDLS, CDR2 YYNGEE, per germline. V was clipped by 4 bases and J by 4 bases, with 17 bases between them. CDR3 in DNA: TGTGCCAGCAGCACGATGGACTCCAGGACCACTGAAGCTTTCTTT. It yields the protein CASSTMDSRTTEAFF.

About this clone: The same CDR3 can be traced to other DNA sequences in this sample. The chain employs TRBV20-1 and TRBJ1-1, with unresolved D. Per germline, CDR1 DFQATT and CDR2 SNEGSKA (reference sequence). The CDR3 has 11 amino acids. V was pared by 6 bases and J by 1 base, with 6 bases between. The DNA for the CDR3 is TGCAGTGCCCGGGGGAACACTGAAGCTTTCTTT. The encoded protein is CSARGNTEAFF.

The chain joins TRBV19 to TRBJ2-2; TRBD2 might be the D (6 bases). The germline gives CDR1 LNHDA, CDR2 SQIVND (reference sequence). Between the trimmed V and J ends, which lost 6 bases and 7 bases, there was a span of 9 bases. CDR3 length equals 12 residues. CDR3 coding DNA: TGTGCCAGTAGCCCCGGGGGCGGGGAGCTGTTTTTT. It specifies CASSPGGGELFF.

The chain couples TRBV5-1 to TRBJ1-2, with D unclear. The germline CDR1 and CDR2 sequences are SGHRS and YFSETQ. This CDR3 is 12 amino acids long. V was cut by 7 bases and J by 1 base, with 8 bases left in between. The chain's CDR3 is CASRTDNYGYTF. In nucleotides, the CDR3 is TGCGCCAGCCGAACAGATAACTATGGCTACACCTTC.

CDR3 amino acids: CASSTRGQPQHF. In DNA, the CDR3 is TGTGCCAGCAGTACCCGGGGGCAGCCCCAGCATTTT. The chain uses TRBV27 and TRBJ1-5, with a possible D match to TRBD1 (5 bases). CDR3 length: 12 residues. Germline lookup yields CDR1 MNHEY and CDR2 SMNVEV (reference sequence). Trimming shortened V by 5 bases and J by 7 bases, and 9 bases separated the two germline ends.